These 6 T cell receptor beta chains came from one sample sequenced in a study of spatial heterogeneity in lung cancer. This sample's time point: sample taken at primary tumor resection. TCRdb used MiXCR to reprocess the 5' RACE reads, holding one entry per CDR3 protein. Here the sample spans around 26,000 distinct CDR3 sequences, approximately 7% being singletons. Material: PBMCs, obtained at surgery. Every receptor here comes from a male donor with early-stage non-small cell lung cancer.

This clonotype has a count of ten or more. The chain couples TRBV10-3 to TRBJ2-7; D call uncertain. The V end lost 10 bases, the J end lost 0 bases, and 13 bases lay between the germline ends. This CDR3 has 13 amino acids. The germline gives CDR1 ENHRY, CDR2 SYGVKD. CDR3 sequence (DNA): TGTGCCACCTCAACGATGGGCTCCTACGAGCAGTACGTC. Its translation: CATSTMGSYEQYV.

There are many counts of this clonotype. The chain employs TRBV20-1 and TRBJ1-1; 8 bases line up with TRBD1. V lost 0 bases and J lost 13; bases outside the gene matches: 10. CDR3 length: 13 amino acids. Per germline, CDR1 DFQATT and CDR2 SNEGSKA (reference sequence). CDR3 sequence: CSARDPRQGSVFF. The CDR3 region has the DNA TGCAGTGCTAGAGACCCCCGACAGGGGTCGGTTTTCTTT.

The rearrangement links TRBV3-1 to TRBJ2-1, with no clear D. Trimming left V 2 bases short and J 8 bases short, with 7 bases between. The CDR3 extends over 12 amino acids. Germline V CDR1 and CDR2: LGHDT, YNNKEL (reference sequence). The CDR3 DNA reads TGTGCCAGCAGCCAAACTTTCCATGAGCAGTTCTTC. Protein sequence: CASSQTFHEQFF.

Relative to its sample, this clonotype is medium-sized. This chain links TRBV10-3 with TRBJ2-3; no definite D call. The V end lost 3 bases, the J end lost 5 bases, and 9 bases lay between the germline ends. The CDR3 length is 13 residues. Per the germline V gene, CDR1 is ENHRY and CDR2 is SYGVKD. For the CDR3, the DNA is TGTGCCATCAGTGACAGCTCTAAAGATACGCAGTATTTT. As protein: CAISDSSKDTQYF.

This clonotype was counted many times. This chain connects TRBV11-2 to TRBJ2-5; D unclear. Germline-derived CDR1 and CDR2 are SGHAT and FQNNGV. The CDR3 covers 15 residues. V lost 1 base and J 5 bases, leaving 14 bases between the germline ends. CDR3 nucleotides: TGTGCCAGCAGCTTAGGAGCCCACAGCCGGGAGACCCAGTACTTC. Its translation: CASSLGAHSRETQYF.

This clonotype was counted only a few times. This chain joins TRBV14 and TRBJ2-5; 7 positions match TRBD2. Per germline, CDR1 SGHDN and CDR2 FVKESK. V dropped 4 bases and J dropped 5; count of bases not matched to a gene: 4. The CDR3 has 13 residues. The CDR3 bases are TGTGCCAGCAGCCCCGGACTAGGGGAGACCCAGTACTTC. Translating it yields CASSPGLGETQYF.